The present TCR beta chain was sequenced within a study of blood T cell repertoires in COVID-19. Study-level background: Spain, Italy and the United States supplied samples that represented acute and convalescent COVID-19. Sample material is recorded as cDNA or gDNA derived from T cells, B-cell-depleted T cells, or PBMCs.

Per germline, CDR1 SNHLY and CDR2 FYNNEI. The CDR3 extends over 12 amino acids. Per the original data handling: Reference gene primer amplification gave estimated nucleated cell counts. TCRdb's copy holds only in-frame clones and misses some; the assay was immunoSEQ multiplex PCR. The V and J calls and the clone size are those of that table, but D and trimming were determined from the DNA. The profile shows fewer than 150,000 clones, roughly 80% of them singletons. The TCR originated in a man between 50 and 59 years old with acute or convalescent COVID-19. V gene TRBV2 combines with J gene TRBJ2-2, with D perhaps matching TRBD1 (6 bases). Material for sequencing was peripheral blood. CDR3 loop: CASTGSTGELFF. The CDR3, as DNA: TGTGCTTCCACAGGGAGCACCGGGGAGCTGTTTTTT.